The clone carrying this T cell receptor beta chain came up many times. The antigen remains unidentified. Hyperthyroidism of Graves' type that showed no ophthalmopathy progression within 18 months was stable. Researchers amplified the TCR beta CDR3 regions from RNA transcripts. First-round RT-PCR targeting the TCR CDR3 was performed with the HTBI primer set. TCRdb re-called the multiplex PCR reads through MiXCR, storing one row per CDR3 protein. The data show 350,000 to 400,000 distinct CDR3 sequences, with roughly 14% seen just once and roughly 9.6% held by the top ten. With 3 bases clipped from V and 2 bases from J, the junction kept 2 bases outside the gene matches. The CDR3 has 15 residues. Germline V CDR1 and CDR2: SGHAT, FQNNGV. This sample was taken from a study of T cells in Graves' hyperthyroidism and ophthalmopathy. Study outcomes and limitations: Patients with ophthalmopathy were separated from those with stable hyperthyroidism by a 13 V-J model.

The sequence derives from a woman aged 55-69 years with Graves' hyperthyroidism. Sequenced: blood. The chain is built from TRBV11-2 and TRBJ2-7; 12 bases map to TRBD2. CDR3 bases: TGTGCCAGCAGCTTCGGACTAGCGGGACCCTACGAGCAGTACTTC. Translated, it gives CASSFGLAGPYEQYF.